Below are 10 T cell receptor beta chains sequenced from a single sample in a study of quantifying T cell responses using KT2 cells. About the study: TCR alpha and beta constant-region primers primed reverse transcription of RNA.

The cDNA 3' end received a ligated oligonucleotide with a UMI. The first PCR ran about 4 cycles with an equimolar RC1.1 and RC1.2 beta primer mix. TCRdb recomputed calls from the UMI-ligation and nested PCR reads with MiXCR, one row per CDR3 protein. The sample contains 30,000 or so distinct CDR3 sequences, 6% to 9.5% of which appear only once. Sample: PBMCs spiked with cells of the T cell clone KT2. These receptors were obtained from a human donor.

This clonotype has ten or more counts. This sequence joins TRBV29-1 and TRBJ2-3; TRBD2 agrees at 10 bases. With 7 bases clipped from V and 9 bases from J, the junction kept 10 bases outside the gene matches. Germline V CDR1 and CDR2: SQVTM, ANQGSEA. The CDR3 spans 13 residues. The CDR3: CSADLAGDGTQYF. The CDR3 nucleotides read TGCAGCGCGGACCTAGCGGGAGATGGGACGCAGTATTTT.

The chain carries TRBV12-3 or TRBV12-4 and TRBJ2-7, with 9 bases fitting TRBD2. Trimming removed 2 bases from V and 2 bases from J; junction bases left unmatched: 10. This CDR3 is 17 amino acids long. In DNA, the CDR3 is TGTGCCAGCAGTTTAAGCCACGGTGAGCGGGGGGCCTACGAGCAGTACTTC. Translating gives CASSLSHGERGAYEQYF.

This clonotype showed up many times. The CDR3 here is CASSFSADSTDTQYF. CDR3 DNA sequence: TGCGCCAGCAGCTTTTCGGCAGACTCGACAGATACGCAGTATTTT. V gene TRBV4-3 combines with J gene TRBJ2-3; D remains ambiguous. The CDR3 runs 15 residues. Looked up from germline, CDR1 is LGHNA and CDR2 is YSLEER. V shed 5 bases and J shed 3 bases, with 15 bases lying between them.

This sequence joins TRBV29-1 and TRBJ2-1; 7 bases line up with TRBD2. The germline V gene has CDR1 SQVTM and CDR2 ANQGSEA. V gave up 3 bases and J gave up 7 bases; unmatched junction bases: 12. CDR3 size: 15 residues. The CDR3 here is CSVDRSASGLNEQFF. The DNA for the CDR3 is TGCAGCGTTGACCGGTCGGCTAGCGGACTGAATGAGCAGTTCTTC.

This clonotype was seen a few times. The chain carries TRBV5-1 and TRBJ2-3; D is perhaps TRBD2 (5 bases). CDR3 length: 13 amino acids. The V gene's germline CDR1 is SGHRS and CDR2 YFSETQ. V dropped 0 bases and J dropped 4 bases, with 6 bases sitting between them. CDR3 in amino acids: CASSLGEPDTQYF. CDR3 bases: TGCGCCAGCAGCTTGGGGGAGCCAGATACGCAGTATTTT.

As for this clonotype: This sequence may be a read error, since a much larger clone differs from it by one base. The gene calls are TRBV14 and TRBJ1-2, with 10 bases that match TRBD1. Germline loops: CDR1 SGHDN, CDR2 FVKESK. V lost 1 base and J lost 13; bases outside the gene matches: 6. The CDR3 length is 13 residues. CDR3 sequence: CASSQAGTGAFTF. For the CDR3, the DNA is TGTGCCAGCAGCCAAGCCGGGACAGGGGCCTTCACCTTC.

V and J are TRBV20-1 and TRBJ2-1; TRBD2 matches at 12 bases. Per the germline V gene, CDR1 is DFQATT and CDR2 is SNEGSKA (reference sequence). V shed 3 bases, J shed 7 bases, and the junction held 7 bases outside the gene matches. The CDR3 length is 15 residues. For the CDR3, the DNA is TGCAGTGCTAGCCCGACTAGCGGGAGTACGAATGAGCAGTTCTTC. This sequence encodes CSASPTSGSTNEQFF.

The CDR3 sequence: CASSLGGPREKLFF. The CDR3 DNA sequence: TGTGCCAGCAGCTTAGGGGGCCCGCGGGAAAAACTGTTTTTT. V and J are TRBV13 and TRBJ1-4; no clear D. Germline assignment: CDR1 PRHDT and CDR2 FYEKMQ (reference sequence). Trimming left V 0 bases short and J 8 bases short, with 10 bases between. The CDR3 has 14 amino acids.

This clonotype was picked up many times. The rearrangement links TRBV25-1 to TRBJ1-2; 7 bases are shared with TRBD1. J lost 5 bases, V lost 8 bases, and 11 bases had no gene match. CDR1 is MGHDK and CDR2 is SYGVNS in the germline V gene. This CDR3 has 14 amino acids. CDR3 loop: CASSSGGVRYGYTF. The CDR3 DNA follows: TGTGCCAGCTCCTCAGGGGGGGTCCGTTATGGCTACACCTTC.

This clonotype was found many times. The J gene is TRBJ2-1, the V gene TRBV7-2; D unclear. The CDR3 is 15 amino acids. The germline V gene encodes CDR1 SGHTA and CDR2 FQGNSA. V lost 2 bases and J 3 bases, leaving 11 bases between the germline ends. The CDR3: CASSLQSAVYNEQFF. The DNA for the CDR3 is TGTGCCAGCAGCTTACAATCGGCAGTCTACAATGAGCAGTTCTTC.